This T cell receptor (beta chain) is from a study of shared clonotypes between healthy human individuals. Trimming stripped 0 bases from V and 0 bases from J, with 7 bases between. In germline, CDR1 is SGHNT, CDR2 YYREEE (reference sequence). The CDR3 extends over 14 amino acids. Repertoires were generated with immunoSEQ multiplex PCR, while TCRdb's copy carries only in-frame clones and drops some. The sample yields about 95,000 clones, under 70% seen once. This chain connects TRBV5-4 to TRBJ2-7; D is unclear. The receptor's source is a man younger than 40 in good health. The sequenced sample consisted of memory CD8+ T cells sorted from blood. Stated subset: CD45RO+ cells pooled with CCR7-negative TemRA cells. Here the CDR3 DNA reads TGTGCCAGCAGCTTGGTAGGCAGCTCCTACGAGCAGTACTTC. It is translated as CASSLVGSSYEQYF. The full variable domain, its missing parts supplied by reference TRBV5-4 and TRBJ2-7, is ETGVTQSPTHLIKTRGQQVTLRCSSQSGHNTVSWYQQALGQGPQFIFQYYREEENGRGNFPPRFSGLQFPNYSSELNVNALELDDSALYLCASSLVGSSYEQYFGPGTRLTVT.